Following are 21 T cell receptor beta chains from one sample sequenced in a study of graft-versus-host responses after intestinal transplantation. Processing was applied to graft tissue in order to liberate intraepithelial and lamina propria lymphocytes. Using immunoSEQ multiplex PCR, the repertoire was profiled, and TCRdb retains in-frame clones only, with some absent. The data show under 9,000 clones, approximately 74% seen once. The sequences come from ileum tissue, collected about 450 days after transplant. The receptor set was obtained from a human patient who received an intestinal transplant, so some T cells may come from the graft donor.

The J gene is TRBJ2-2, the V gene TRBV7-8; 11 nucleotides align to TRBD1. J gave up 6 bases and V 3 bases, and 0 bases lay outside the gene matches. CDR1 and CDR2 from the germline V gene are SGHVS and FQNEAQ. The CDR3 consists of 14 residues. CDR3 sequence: CASSLGQGAGELFF. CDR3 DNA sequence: TGTGCCAGCAGCTTGGGACAGGGGGCCGGGGAGCTGTTTTTT.

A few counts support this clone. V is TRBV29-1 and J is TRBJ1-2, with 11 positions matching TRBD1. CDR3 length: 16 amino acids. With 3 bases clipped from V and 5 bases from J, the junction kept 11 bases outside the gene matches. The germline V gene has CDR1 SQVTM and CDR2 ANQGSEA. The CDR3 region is CSVELGQGAPDYGYTF. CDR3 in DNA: TGCAGCGTTGAGCTAGGACAGGGGGCGCCCGATTATGGCTACACCTTC.

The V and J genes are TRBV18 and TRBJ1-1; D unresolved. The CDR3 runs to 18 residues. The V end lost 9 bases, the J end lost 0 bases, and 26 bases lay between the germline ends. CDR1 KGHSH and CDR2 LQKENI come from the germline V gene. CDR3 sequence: CASFTLAQSQILNTEAFF. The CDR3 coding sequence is TGTGCCAGTTTCACATTGGCCCAGTCCCAAATTCTGAACACTGAAGCTTTCTTT.

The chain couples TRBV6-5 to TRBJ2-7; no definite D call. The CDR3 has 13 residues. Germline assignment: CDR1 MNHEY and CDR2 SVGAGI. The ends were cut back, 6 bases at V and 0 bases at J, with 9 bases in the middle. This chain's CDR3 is CASRLTSSYEQYV. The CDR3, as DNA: TGTGCCAGCAGGCTGACAAGCTCCTACGAGCAGTACGTC.

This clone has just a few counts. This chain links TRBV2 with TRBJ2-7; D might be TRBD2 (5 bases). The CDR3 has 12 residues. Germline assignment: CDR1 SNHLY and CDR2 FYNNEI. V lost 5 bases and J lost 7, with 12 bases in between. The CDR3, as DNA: TGTGCCAGCAGTTACACTAGTAGTGAGCAGTACGTC. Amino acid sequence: CASSYTSSEQYV.

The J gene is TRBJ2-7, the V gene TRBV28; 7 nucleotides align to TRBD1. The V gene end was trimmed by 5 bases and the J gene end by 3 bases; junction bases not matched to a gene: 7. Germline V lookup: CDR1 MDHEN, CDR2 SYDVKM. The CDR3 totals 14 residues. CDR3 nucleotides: TGTGCCAGCAGTCAAAGACAGGGCCGCTACGAGCAGTACTTC. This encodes CASSQRQGRYEQYF.

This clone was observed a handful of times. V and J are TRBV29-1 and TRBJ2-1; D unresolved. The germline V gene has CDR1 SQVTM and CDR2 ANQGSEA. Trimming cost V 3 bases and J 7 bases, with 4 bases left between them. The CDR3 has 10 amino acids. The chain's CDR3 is CSVDRNEQFF. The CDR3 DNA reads TGCAGCGTTGATCGGAATGAGCAGTTCTTC.

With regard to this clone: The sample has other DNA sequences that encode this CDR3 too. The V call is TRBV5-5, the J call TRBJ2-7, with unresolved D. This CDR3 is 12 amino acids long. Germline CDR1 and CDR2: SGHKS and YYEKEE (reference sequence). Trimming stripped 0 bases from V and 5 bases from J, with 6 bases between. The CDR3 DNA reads TGTGCCAGCAGCTTGGCTGGGAACGAGCAGTACGTC. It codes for CASSLAGNEQYV.

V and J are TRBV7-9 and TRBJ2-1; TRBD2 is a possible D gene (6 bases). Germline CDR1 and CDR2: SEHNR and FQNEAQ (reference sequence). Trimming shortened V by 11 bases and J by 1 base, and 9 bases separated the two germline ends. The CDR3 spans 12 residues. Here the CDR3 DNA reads TGTGCCGGAGGGGCGTCCTACAATGAGCAGTTCTTC. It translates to CAGGASYNEQFF.

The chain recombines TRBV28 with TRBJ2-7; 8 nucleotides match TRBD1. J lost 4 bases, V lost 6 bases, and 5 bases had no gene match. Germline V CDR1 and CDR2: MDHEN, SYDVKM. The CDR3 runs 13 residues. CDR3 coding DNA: TGTGCCAGCAGCAGGGGGCTTAGATACGAGCAGTACTTC. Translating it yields CASSRGLRYEQYF.

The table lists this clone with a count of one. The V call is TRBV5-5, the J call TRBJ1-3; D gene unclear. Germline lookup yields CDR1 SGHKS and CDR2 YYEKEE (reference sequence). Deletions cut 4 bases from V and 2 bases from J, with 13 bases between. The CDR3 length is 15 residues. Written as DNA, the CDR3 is TGTGCCAGCAGCAAGGATGATGTTCCTGGAAACACCATATATTTT. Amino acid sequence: CASSKDDVPGNTIYF.

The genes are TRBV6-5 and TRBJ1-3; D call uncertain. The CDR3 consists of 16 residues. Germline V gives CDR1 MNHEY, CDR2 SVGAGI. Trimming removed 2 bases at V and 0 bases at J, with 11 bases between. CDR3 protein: CASSYHGLSSGNTIYF. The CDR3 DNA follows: TGTGCCAGCAGTTACCACGGCTTGAGCTCTGGAAACACCATATATTTT.

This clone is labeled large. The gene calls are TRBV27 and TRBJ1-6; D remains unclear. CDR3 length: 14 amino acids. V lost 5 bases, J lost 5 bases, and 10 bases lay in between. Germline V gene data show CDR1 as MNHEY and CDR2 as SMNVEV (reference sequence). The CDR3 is CASSPGSDNSPLHF. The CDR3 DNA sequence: TGTGCCAGCAGTCCCGGGTCTGATAATTCACCCCTCCACTTT.

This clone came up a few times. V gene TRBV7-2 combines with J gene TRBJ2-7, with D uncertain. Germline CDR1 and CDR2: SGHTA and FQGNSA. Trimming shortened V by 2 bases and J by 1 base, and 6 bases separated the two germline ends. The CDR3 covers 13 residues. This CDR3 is CASSLMVSYEQYV. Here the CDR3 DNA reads TGTGCCAGCAGCTTAATGGTTTCCTACGAGCAGTACGTC.

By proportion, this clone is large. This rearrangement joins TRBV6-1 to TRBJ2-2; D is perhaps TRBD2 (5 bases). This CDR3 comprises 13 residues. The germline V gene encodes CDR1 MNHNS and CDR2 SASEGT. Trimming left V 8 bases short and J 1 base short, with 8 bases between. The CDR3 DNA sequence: TGTGCCAGCGAAGCGGAGAACACCGGGGAGCTGTTTTTT. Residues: CASEAENTGELFF.

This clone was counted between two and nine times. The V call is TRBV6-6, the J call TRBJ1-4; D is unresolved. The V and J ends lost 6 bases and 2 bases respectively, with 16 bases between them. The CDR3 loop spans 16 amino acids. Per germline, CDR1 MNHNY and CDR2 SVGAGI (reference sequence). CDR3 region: CASSIIGPRTNEKLFF. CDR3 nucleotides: TGTGCCAGCAGCATTATCGGGCCCCGGACTAATGAAAAACTGTTTTTT.

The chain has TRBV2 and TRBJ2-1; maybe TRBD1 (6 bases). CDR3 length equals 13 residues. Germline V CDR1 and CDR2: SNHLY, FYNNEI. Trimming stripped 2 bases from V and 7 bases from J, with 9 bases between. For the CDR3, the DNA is TGTGCCAGCAGTGAACAGGGGATGAATGAGCAGTTCTTC. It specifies CASSEQGMNEQFF.

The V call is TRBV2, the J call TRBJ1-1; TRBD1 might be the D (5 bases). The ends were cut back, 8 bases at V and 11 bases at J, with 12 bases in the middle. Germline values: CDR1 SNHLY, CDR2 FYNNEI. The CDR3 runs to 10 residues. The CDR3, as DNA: TGTGCCAGCCGGGACCCGCGGGCTTTCTTT. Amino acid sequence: CASRDPRAFF.

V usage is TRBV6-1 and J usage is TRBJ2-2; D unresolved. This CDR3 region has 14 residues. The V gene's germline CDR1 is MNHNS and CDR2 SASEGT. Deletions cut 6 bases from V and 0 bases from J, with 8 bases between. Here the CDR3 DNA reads TGTGCCAGCAGACTACAAACGAACACCGGGGAGCTGTTTTTT. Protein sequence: CASRLQTNTGELFF.

CDR3: CSVAVGSNQPQHF. CDR3 bases: TGCAGCGTTGCTGTAGGTAGCAATCAGCCCCAGCATTTT. J is TRBJ1-5 and V is TRBV29-1; D remains unclear. Trimming removed 4 bases at V and 0 bases at J, with 7 bases between. This CDR3 has 13 residues. Germline assignment: CDR1 SQVTM and CDR2 ANQGSEA. Supplemented by reference TRBV29-1 and TRBJ1-5, the full variable domain reads SAVISQKPSRDICQRGTSLTIQCQVDSQVTMMFWYRQQPGQSLTLIATANQGSEATYESGFVIDKFPISRPNLTFSTLTVSNMSPEDSSIYLCSVAVGSNQPQHFGDGTRLSIL.

The DNA of the CDR3 is TGTGCCAGCAGCCAGCACCGTCAAGAGACCCAGTACTTC. As protein: CASSQHRQETQYF. The chain joins TRBV7-2 to TRBJ2-5; D is uncertain. CDR1 and CDR2 from the germline V gene are SGHTA and FQGNSA. Trimming cost V 5 bases and J 2 bases, with 9 bases left between them. The CDR3 consists of 13 residues.